These 7 T cell receptor beta chains were all obtained from the same sample, sequenced in a study of blood T cell repertoires in COVID-19. Profiling relied on immunoSEQ multiplex PCR, and the TCRdb table lists in-frame clones only, not all of them. Here the sample spans around 58,000 clones, about 88% being singletons. Sequences were obtained from PBMCs or T cells enriched from blood (not recorded which). The receptors were sampled from a woman aged 40 to 55 who had recovered from COVID-19.

The chain recombines TRBV5-6 with TRBJ1-3, with D perhaps TRBD1 (5 bases). CDR3 length: 16 residues. The V end was cut by 1 base, the J end by 2 bases, with 13 bases between. CDR1 and CDR2 (germline): SGHDT, YYEEEE. The CDR3 DNA reads as TGTGCCAGCAGCTTGATGGTCGTGGGGCCTGGAAACACCATATATTTT. Translated, it gives CASSLMVVGPGNTIYF.

V and J are TRBV5-1 and TRBJ1-1; perhaps TRBD1 as D (5 bases). Germline loops: CDR1 SGHRS, CDR2 YFSETQ. Trimming left V 0 bases short and J 0 bases short, with 6 bases between. The CDR3 sequence is 14 residues long. The CDR3 DNA sequence: TGCGCCAGCAGCTTGGAAGGGGTGAACACTGAAGCTTTCTTT. Its translation is CASSLEGVNTEAFF.

The V gene is TRBV3-1 (or the pseudogene TRBV3-2), the J gene TRBJ2-1, with 7 bases identical to TRBD1. The V and J ends lost 0 bases and 9 bases, in that order; junction bases with no gene match: 8. CDR1 and CDR2 (germline): LGHDT, YNNKEL (reference sequence). This CDR3 contains 15 residues. CDR3 DNA: TGTGCCAGCAGCCAAGATTCGAGTAGGGGGCGTGAGCAGTTCTTC. This gives the protein CASSQDSSRGREQFF.

J is TRBJ2-1 and V is TRBV29-1, with 11 bases aligning to TRBD1. The V gene's germline CDR1 is SQVTM and CDR2 ANQGSEA. The CDR3 spans 13 residues. This chain's CDR3 is CTAVGQGVNEQFF. The CDR3 coding sequence is TGCACCGCCGTGGGACAGGGGGTCAATGAGCAGTTCTTC.

The V gene is TRBV27, the J gene TRBJ2-7, with D tentatively TRBD1 (5 bases). Trimming removed 2 bases at V and 2 bases at J, with 19 bases between. The germline CDR1 and CDR2 sequences are MNHEY and SMNVEV (reference sequence). The CDR3 totals 17 residues. CDR3 sequence reads: CASSLRATQGPPYEQYF. The CDR3 coding sequence is TGTGCCAGCAGTTTACGGGCAACCCAGGGTCCTCCCTACGAGCAGTACTTC.

The genes are TRBV6-6 and TRBJ1-1; 7 positions agree with TRBD1. CDR1 and CDR2 from the germline V gene are MNHNY and SVGAGI (reference sequence). Unmatched junction bases numbered 18, after V lost 5 bases and J lost 0 bases. The CDR3 has 19 amino acids. This CDR3 is CASSLLLTGVERMNTEAFF. The CDR3 bases are TGTGCCAGCAGTCTCCTACTAACAGGGGTAGAGAGAATGAACACTGAAGCTTTCTTT.

This clone was detected only once. This chain joins TRBV19 and TRBJ1-2; no reliable D call. Germline V lookup: CDR1 LNHDA, CDR2 SQIVND (reference sequence). Trimming stripped 0 bases from V and 7 bases from J, with 9 bases between. The CDR3 spans 13 residues. The CDR3 DNA is TGTGCCAGTAGTATAGATATCGGGGTTGGCTACACCTTC. It translates to CASSIDIGVGYTF.